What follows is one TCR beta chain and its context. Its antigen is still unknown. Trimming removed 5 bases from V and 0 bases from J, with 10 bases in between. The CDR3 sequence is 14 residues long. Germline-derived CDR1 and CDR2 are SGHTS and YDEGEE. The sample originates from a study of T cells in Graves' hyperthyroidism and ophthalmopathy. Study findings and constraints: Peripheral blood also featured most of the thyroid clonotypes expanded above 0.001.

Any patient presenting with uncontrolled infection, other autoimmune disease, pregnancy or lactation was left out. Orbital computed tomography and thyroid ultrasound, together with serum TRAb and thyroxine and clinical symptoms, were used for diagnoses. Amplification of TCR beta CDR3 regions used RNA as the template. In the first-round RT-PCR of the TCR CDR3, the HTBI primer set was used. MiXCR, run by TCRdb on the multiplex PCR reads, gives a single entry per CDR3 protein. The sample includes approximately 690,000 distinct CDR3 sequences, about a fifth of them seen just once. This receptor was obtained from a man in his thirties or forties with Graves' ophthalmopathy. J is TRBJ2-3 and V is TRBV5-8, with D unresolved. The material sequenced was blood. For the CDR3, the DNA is TGTGCCAGCAGTCCCGGGTTTAGCACAGATACGCAGTATTTT. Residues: CASSPGFSTDTQYF.